These T cell receptor beta chains were read from a single sample in a study of T cell changes during pregnancy in multiple sclerosis. The method was immunoSEQ multiplex PCR; TCRdb's version includes in-frame clones alone and lacks a portion of them. Here the sample spans about 47,000 clones, 93% being singletons. The source material was peripheral blood, sampled in the second trimester of pregnancy. The origin of the receptors is a female donor with multiple sclerosis, enrolled in a pregnancy study. The CDR3 runs from the conserved cysteine through the conserved F or W. A D gene is named only where the DNA matches it firmly. The listing skips clone size in some rows; elsewhere it reads once, few, many or a size class.

TRBJ2-7,TRBV15,-,TRBD2,CATSRPGLAGGEQYF,TGTGCCACCAGCAGGCCGGGACTAGCGGGAGGGGAGCAGTACTTC
TRBJ2-2,TRBV5-4,-,TRBD2,CASSWDGGLAGWWNTGELFF,TGTGCCAGCAGCTGGGACGGGGGACTAGCGGGATGGTGGAACACCGGGGAGCTGTTTTTT
TRBJ2-5,TRBV5-1,-,-,CASSFKPGYQETQYF,TGCGCCAGCAGCTTTAAGCCAGGCTATCAAGAGACCCAGTACTTC
TRBJ2-3,TRBV4-2,-,-,CASSQGVTDTQYF,TGTGCCAGCAGCCAAGGAGTCACAGATACGCAGTATTTT
TRBJ1-1,TRBV28,-,TRBD1,CASTPGDRGAFF,TGTGCCAGCACTCCCGGGGACAGGGGAGCTTTCTTT
TRBJ1-5,TRBV2,-,-,CASSRDGNQPQHF,TGTGCCAGCAGCAGGGATGGCAATCAGCCCCAGCATTTT
TRBJ2-5,TRBV18,-,-,CASSPPDVGAQTQYF,TGTGCCAGCTCACCACCCGATGTAGGGGCCCAGACCCAGTACTTC
TRBJ2-4,TRBV2,-,TRBD1,CASRETTGGALNIQYF,TGTGCCAGCAGAGAGACTACAGGGGGCGCTTTGAACATTCAGTACTTC
TRBJ1-1,TRBV7-8,few,TRBD1,CASSPHRGSTEAFF,TGTGCCAGCAGCCCTCACAGGGGAAGCACTGAAGCTTTCTTT
TRBJ2-7,TRBV27,-,-,CASSPRGASFSEQYF,TGTGCCAGCAGTCCCCGGGGGGCGAGTTTCTCCGAGCAGTACTTC
TRBJ2-4,TRBV4-2,-,TRBD1,CASSQHKPDRGQDIQYF,TGTGCCAGCAGCCAACATAAACCCGACAGGGGGCAGGACATTCAGTACTTC
TRBJ1-4,TRBV6-5,-,-,CASRDTGWDEKLFF,TGTGCCAGCAGAGATACAGGGTGGGATGAAAAACTGTTTTTT
TRBJ2-1,TRBV27,-,TRBD2,CASTTRAKVRGRGEQFF,TGTGCCAGCACCACACGGGCTAAGGTTCGCGGGAGAGGTGAGCAGTTCTTC
TRBJ2-7,TRBV5-6,-,-,CASRRDFVGVREQYF,TGTGCCAGCAGACGGGACTTCGTGGGAGTACGCGAGCAGTACTTC
TRBJ2-7,TRBV14,-,TRBD2,CASSPRTSGSVYEQYF,TGTGCCAGCAGCCCAAGGACTAGCGGGAGCGTCTACGAGCAGTACTTC
TRBJ2-1,TRBV6-6,-,-,CASSYGRNAYNEQFF,TGTGCCAGCAGTTACGGGAGAAACGCCTACAATGAGCAGTTCTTC
TRBJ1-2,TRBV28,-,-,CASSDTRVYGYTF,TGTGCCAGCAGTGACACAAGAGTCTATGGCTACACCTTC
TRBJ1-5,TRBV19,-,TRBD1,CASSINGGQNNQPQHF,TGTGCCAGTAGTATTAACGGGGGACAGAATAATCAGCCCCAGCATTTT
TRBJ1-1,TRBV7-9,-,TRBD1,CASSLGQGANTEAFF,TGTGCCAGCAGCTTAGGACAGGGGGCGAACACTGAAGCTTTCTTT
TRBJ2-7,TRBV6-5,-,TRBD2,CASSLAGTYEQYF,TGTGCCAGCAGTTTAGCGGGGACCTACGAGCAGTACTTC
TRBJ2-1,TRBV10-3,-,-,CAISDLGRGSYNEQFF,TGTGCCATCAGTGACCTGGGCAGGGGCTCCTACAATGAGCAGTTCTTC
TRBJ1-1,TRBV25-1,-,TRBD1,CASSEHRGQNTEAFF,TGTGCCAGCAGTGAACACAGGGGGCAGAACACTGAAGCTTTCTTT
TRBJ1-5,TRBV19,once,-,CASAYGSVGGPQHF,TGTGCCAGTGCCTACGGATCGGTGGGGGGGCCCCAGCATTTT
TRBJ2-3,TRBV9,-,-,CASSPRVAWNTDTQYF,TGTGCCAGCAGCCCTCGGGTAGCGTGGAACACAGATACGCAGTATTTT
TRBJ2-7,TRBV5-8,-,TRBD2,CASSLEGGRAIYEQYF,TGTGCCAGCAGCTTGGAAGGCGGGAGGGCCATCTACGAGCAGTACTTC
TRBJ2-2,TRBV18,-,TRBD2,CASSPTSGNTGELFF,TGTGCCAGCTCACCAACTAGCGGAAACACCGGGGAGCTGTTTTTT
TRBJ1-2,TRBV10-3,-,-,CAISEFKDSPYGYTF,TGTGCCATCAGTGAGTTCAAGGACAGCCCCTATGGCTACACCTTC
TRBJ2-1,TRBV6-4,-,TRBD2,CASSEVAGGYNEQFF,TGTGCCAGCAGTGAAGTAGCGGGAGGGTACAATGAGCAGTTCTTC
TRBJ2-1,TRBV27,-,TRBD2,CASSTGTSSYNEQFF,TGTGCCAGCAGTACCGGGACTAGCTCCTACAATGAGCAGTTCTTC
TRBJ2-3,TRBV12-1,-,-,CASISLRRTDTQYF,TGTGCCAGCATCTCTCTTCGTCGTACAGATACGCAGTATTTT
TRBJ1-2,TRBV27,-,-,CASREPDGDYGYTF,TGTGCCAGCAGAGAACCCGACGGGGACTATGGCTACACCTTC
TRBJ2-1,TRBV4-3,-,-,CASSQDVSSYNEQFF,TGCGCCAGCAGCCAAGATGTTAGCTCCTACAATGAGCAGTTCTTC
TRBJ1-4,TRBV27,-,-,CASKVRHRNEKLFF,TGTGCCAGCAAGGTCAGGCATCGTAATGAAAAACTGTTTTTT
TRBJ1-1,TRBV27,-,-,CASSLGRNTEAFF,TGTGCCAGCAGTTTAGGCAGGAACACTGAAGCTTTCTTT
TRBJ1-5,TRBV28,once,-,CASSLLRRDTRQPQHF,TGTGCCAGCAGTTTACTTCGACGGGACACTCGGCAGCCCCAGCATTTT
TRBJ2-3,TRBV5-4,-,-,CASSYSGLGTDTQYF,TGTGCCAGCAGCTATAGCGGTTTAGGCACAGATACGCAGTATTTT
TRBJ2-1,TRBV29-1,-,TRBD2,CSVLGLAGDSYNEQFF,TGCAGCGTGCTAGGACTAGCGGGAGACTCCTACAATGAGCAGTTCTTC
TRBJ1-5,TRBV7-9,few,TRBD1,CASSLGTGRGQPQHF,TGTGCCAGCAGCTTAGGGACAGGGAGGGGTCAGCCCCAGCATTTT
TRBJ2-2,TRBV5-1,-,-,CASSLQGNTGELFF,TGCGCCAGCAGTTTACAGGGAAACACCGGGGAGCTGTTTTTT
TRBJ1-1,TRBV7-9,-,TRBD1,CASSSRQGAKTEAFF,TGTGCCAGCAGCTCAAGACAGGGGGCGAAGACTGAAGCTTTCTTT
TRBJ2-7,TRBV14,-,-,CASSQDRFGVAGPAYEQYF,TGTGCCAGCAGCCAAGATCGGTTTGGGGTGGCAGGGCCGGCCTACGAGCAGTACTTC
TRBJ2-1,TRBV4-3,-,-,CASSHATPRVGNEQFF,TGCGCCAGCAGCCACGCTACACCCAGGGTGGGGAATGAGCAGTTCTTC
TRBJ2-1,TRBV19,-,-,CASSIGGRGSDEQFF,TGTGCCAGTAGTATAGGGGGCAGGGGCTCGGATGAGCAGTTCTTC
TRBJ2-6,TRBV5-4,-,-,CASSTQGSGANVLTF,TGTGCCAGCAGCACTCAGGGATCTGGGGCCAACGTCCTGACTTTC
TRBJ2-7,TRBV9,-,TRBD1,CASSVAGAGGDYEQYF,TGTGCCAGCAGCGTAGCCGGGGCAGGGGGAGATTACGAGCAGTACTTC
TRBJ2-1,TRBV27,-,TRBD2,CASRRGSTSGWNEQFF,TGTGCCAGCCGTCGCGGTTCGACTAGCGGGTGGAATGAGCAGTTCTTC
TRBJ2-1,TRBV5-1,-,-,CASSLVGHSSYNEQFF,TGCGCCAGCAGCTTGGTCGGACATAGCTCCTACAATGAGCAGTTCTTC